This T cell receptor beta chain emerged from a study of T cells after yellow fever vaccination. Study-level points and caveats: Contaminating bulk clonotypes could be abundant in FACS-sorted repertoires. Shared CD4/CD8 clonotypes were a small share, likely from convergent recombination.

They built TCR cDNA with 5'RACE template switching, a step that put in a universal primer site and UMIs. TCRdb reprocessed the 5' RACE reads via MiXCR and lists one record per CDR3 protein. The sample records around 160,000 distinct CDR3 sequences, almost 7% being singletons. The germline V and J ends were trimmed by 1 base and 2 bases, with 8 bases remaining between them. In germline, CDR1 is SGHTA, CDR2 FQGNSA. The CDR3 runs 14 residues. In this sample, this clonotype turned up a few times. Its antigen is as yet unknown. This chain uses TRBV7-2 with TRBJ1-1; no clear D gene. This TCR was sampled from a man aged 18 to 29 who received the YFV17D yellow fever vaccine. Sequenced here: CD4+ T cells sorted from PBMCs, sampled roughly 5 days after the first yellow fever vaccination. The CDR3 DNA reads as TGTGCCAGCAGCTTAGTTGTCAGAAACACTGAAGCTTTCTTT. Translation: CASSLVVRNTEAFF.